These T cell receptor beta chains were read from a single sample in a study of blood T cell repertoires in COVID-19. Method: immunoSEQ multiplex PCR; TCRdb's copy keeps in-frame clones and lacks some. The table has a few hundred thousand clones, less than 90% seen once. Sequenced sample: PBMCs or T cells enriched from blood (not recorded which). These receptors came from a woman aged 45-60 years who had recovered from COVID-19. The CDR3 runs from the conserved cysteine through the conserved F or W. The order of the fields is clone size, V gene, J gene, CDR3 length, D gene, CDR3 DNA, CDR3 protein. A D gene is named only where the DNA matches it firmly. Size tells how often a clone was seen (once, few, many) or the class of an expanded clone, and some rows leave it out.

abundance: -
v_gene: TRBV6-5
j_gene: TRBJ2-5
len: 15
d_gene: TRBD2
CDR3nt: TGTGCCAGCCAGACTAGCGGGGGGGCAAGAGAGACCCAGTACTTC
CDR3aa: CASQTSGGARETQYF

abundance: -
v_gene: TRBV11-1
j_gene: TRBJ2-3
len: 13
d_gene: -
CDR3nt: TGTGCCAGCAGCTTATCCCAGTCAGATACGCAGTATTTT
CDR3aa: CASSLSQSDTQYF

abundance: -
v_gene: TRBV19
j_gene: TRBJ1-5
len: 19
d_gene: -
CDR3nt: TGTGCCAGTAGTCTACCGGGACACTCCCGGAGTGGTAGCAATCAGCCCCAGCATTTT
CDR3aa: CASSLPGHSRSGSNQPQHF

abundance: once
v_gene: TRBV5-1
j_gene: TRBJ1-2
len: 16
d_gene: TRBD1
CDR3nt: TGCGCCAGCAGCTTCGGACAGGGGCCTACTAACTATGGCTACACCTTC
CDR3aa: CASSFGQGPTNYGYTF

abundance: -
v_gene: TRBV18
j_gene: TRBJ1-1
len: 16
d_gene: -
CDR3nt: TGTGCCAGCTCCCCGAGGAGGGGCCCAGAAAACACTGAAGCTTTCTTT
CDR3aa: CASSPRRGPENTEAFF

abundance: -
v_gene: TRBV7-6
j_gene: TRBJ2-5
len: 15
d_gene: TRBD2
CDR3nt: TGTGCCAGCAGCTTATTAGCGGGGGGGCGGGAGACCCAGTACTTC
CDR3aa: CASSLLAGGRETQYF

abundance: once
v_gene: TRBV6-9
j_gene: TRBJ2-5
len: 14
d_gene: TRBD2
CDR3nt: TGTGCCAGCAGCTGGGCGGGAGAGCAAGGGACCCAGTACTTC
CDR3aa: CASSWAGEQGTQYF

abundance: -
v_gene: TRBV5-4
j_gene: TRBJ2-5
len: 16
d_gene: TRBD2
CDR3nt: TGTGCCAGCAGTACACCGGGACTAGCGGGGGGAGAGACCCAGTACTTC
CDR3aa: CASSTPGLAGGETQYF

abundance: -
v_gene: TRBV19
j_gene: TRBJ1-1
len: 11
d_gene: TRBD1
CDR3nt: TGTGCCAGTAACAAGGACAGGGAAGCTTTCTTT
CDR3aa: CASNKDREAFF

abundance: many
v_gene: TRBV19
j_gene: TRBJ1-5
len: 22
d_gene: -
CDR3nt: TGTGCCAGTAGTACCAGAGGGGAGGGCAGGTTGACAGGACCGATAAGCAATCAGCCCCAGCATTTT
CDR3aa: CASSTRGEGRLTGPISNQPQHF

abundance: -
v_gene: TRBV6-4
j_gene: TRBJ2-1
len: 16
d_gene: TRBD2
CDR3nt: TGTGCCAGCAAGGGCCCCGGGCTAGCGGGGCAGCATGGGCAGTTCTTC
CDR3aa: CASKGPGLAGQHGQFF

abundance: -
v_gene: TRBV5-4
j_gene: TRBJ2-2
len: 13
d_gene: -
CDR3nt: TGTGCCAGCAGCTTGCCGGGGGCCGGGGAGCTGTTTTTT
CDR3aa: CASSLPGAGELFF

abundance: -
v_gene: TRBV2
j_gene: TRBJ2-7
len: 13
d_gene: -
CDR3nt: TGTGCCAGCAGTGTCGAAGCGTTCCACGAGCAGTACTTC
CDR3aa: CASSVEAFHEQYF

abundance: -
v_gene: TRBV24-1
j_gene: TRBJ2-2
len: 18
d_gene: TRBD2
CDR3nt: TGTGCCACCAGTGGAACCGGGACTAGCGAAGGGAACACCGGGGAGCTGTTTTTT
CDR3aa: CATSGTGTSEGNTGELFF

abundance: -
v_gene: TRBV12-3/TRBV12-4
j_gene: TRBJ1-2
len: 12
d_gene: TRBD1
CDR3nt: TGTGCCAGCAGCACGCAGGGGGGAGGCTACACCTTC
CDR3aa: CASSTQGGGYTF